These 18 T cell receptor beta chains came from one sample sequenced in a study of blood T cell repertoires in COVID-19. Method: immunoSEQ multiplex PCR; TCRdb's copy keeps in-frame clones and lacks some. The table records 60,000 to 75,000 clones, 75% to 80% of them present only once. Material for sequencing was peripheral blood. These receptors were collected from a woman of 80 years or more with acute or convalescent COVID-19.

The chain joins TRBV19 to TRBJ1-2, with D unclear. V lost 5 bases to trimming and J lost 8 bases, with 12 bases between them. This CDR3 has 12 amino acids. Germline CDR1 reads LNHDA; CDR2 reads SQIVND (reference sequence). This CDR3 is CASSLRERGYTF. CDR3 DNA: TGTGCCAGTAGTTTAAGGGAGAGGGGCTACACCTTC.

The J gene is TRBJ1-4, the V gene TRBV27, with TRBD1 as a possible D gene (6 bases). V lost 2 bases, J lost 5 bases, and 18 bases lay in between. This CDR3 comprises 17 residues. Germline values: CDR1 MNHEY, CDR2 SMNVEV (reference sequence). CDR3 in DNA: TGTGCCAGCAGTTTAAGGGGAACAGGGCTTCAGAATGAAAAACTGTTTTTT. Translating it yields CASSLRGTGLQNEKLFF. Based on the CDR3 plus reference TRBV27 and TRBJ1-4, the full variable domain is EAQVTQNPRYLITVTGKKLTVTCSQNMNHEYMSWYRQDPGLGLRQIYYSMNVEVTDKGDVPEGYKVSRKEKRNFPLILESPSPNQTSLYFCASSLRGTGLQNEKLFFGSGTQLSVL.

The table lists this clone with a few counts. This chain uses TRBV19 with TRBJ1-5; 7 bases line up with TRBD1. Trimming at V came to 6 bases and at J to 4 bases, leaving 6 bases not matched to a gene. CDR1 and CDR2 (germline): LNHDA, SQIVND (reference sequence). This CDR3 has 14 amino acids. This CDR3 reads CASSLGGPNQPQHF. DNA for the CDR3: TGTGCCAGTAGCCTAGGGGGCCCAAATCAGCCCCAGCATTTT.

This clone occurred a few times. V is TRBV7-8 and J is TRBJ1-5; D is perhaps TRBD1 (6 bases). This CDR3 region has 13 residues. Trimming removed 5 bases at V and 3 bases at J, with 8 bases between. Germline loops: CDR1 SGHVS, CDR2 FQNEAQ. The CDR3 sequence is CASSRDTNQPQHF. CDR3 coding DNA: TGTGCCAGCAGCCGGGACACCAATCAGCCCCAGCATTTT.

The chain combines TRBV7-8 with TRBJ2-1, with D perhaps TRBD2 (5 bases). Germline V gives CDR1 SGHVS, CDR2 FQNEAQ. The length of the CDR3 is 16 residues. Trimming took off 1 base at V and 7 bases at J, with 17 bases between the two ends. The CDR3 DNA reads as TGTGCCAGCAGCTTAGTAGGGTACACCCGAGGGAATGAGCAGTTCTTC. Translating it yields CASSLVGYTRGNEQFF.

The chain combines TRBV28 with TRBJ1-2; D call uncertain. Germline V gene data show CDR1 as MDHEN and CDR2 as SYDVKM. The V gene lost 7 bases and the J gene lost 8 bases, with 17 bases spanning the gap. The CDR3 totals 13 residues. The CDR3 reads CASNTGSPTGYTF. The CDR3 nucleotides read TGTGCCAGCAACACCGGGAGCCCGACGGGCTACACCTTC.

This chain links TRBV19 with TRBJ2-7, with D possibly matching TRBD2 (7 bases). The germline V and J ends were trimmed by 5 bases and 0 bases, with 26 bases remaining between them. The CDR3 is 19 residues long. CDR1 is LNHDA and CDR2 is SQIVND in the germline V gene (reference sequence). For the CDR3, the DNA is TGTGCCAGTAGTGGCGTGGCGAGGGAGGGGGACTTCGTCTCCTACGAGCAGTACTTC. Its translation is CASSGVAREGDFVSYEQYF.

The chain carries TRBV5-5 and TRBJ1-6; D is uncertain. Trimming shortened V by 0 bases and J by 4 bases, and 11 bases separated the two germline ends. The germline CDR1 and CDR2 sequences are SGHKS and YYEKEE (reference sequence). The CDR3 has 16 amino acids. The CDR3 is CASSLDRGRYNSPLHF. The CDR3 DNA is TGTGCCAGCAGCTTGGATCGGGGAAGGTATAATTCACCCCTCCACTTT.

This chain uses TRBV2 with TRBJ2-5; 8 bases are shared with TRBD1. The CDR3 totals 14 residues. Trimming took 6 bases from V and 5 from J; bases not matched to a gene: 8. Germline values: CDR1 SNHLY, CDR2 FYNNEI. The CDR3 nucleotides are TGTGCCAGCAGCCCGGACAGGGCCGGGGAGACCCAGTACTTC. Its translation is CASSPDRAGETQYF.

J is TRBJ1-1 and V is TRBV5-1, with 8 positions matching TRBD1. V lost 3 bases and J lost 2; bases outside the gene matches: 6. There are 15 residues in the CDR3. Germline CDR1 reads SGHRS; CDR2 reads YFSETQ. CDR3 bases: TGCGCCAGCAGCTACCAGGGGGCGCGTAACACTGAAGCTTTCTTT. Its protein product is CASSYQGARNTEAFF. The complete variable domain, with remaining parts taken from reference TRBV5-1 and TRBJ1-1, reads KAGVTQTPRYLIKTRGQQVTLSCSPISGHRSVSWYQQTPGQGLQFLFEYFSETQRNKGNFPGRFSGRQFSNSRSEMNVSTLELGDSALYLCASSYQGARNTEAFFGQGTRLTVV.

This chain connects TRBV6-1 to TRBJ2-3; D is perhaps TRBD2 (5 bases). Per the germline V gene, CDR1 is MNHNS and CDR2 is SASEGT. The CDR3 extends over 15 amino acids. Trimming took off 2 bases at V and 3 bases at J, with 12 bases between the two ends. The CDR3 nucleotides read TGTGCCAGCAGTGAATCGAACAGAGGGACAGATACGCAGTATTTT. Its translation: CASSESNRGTDTQYF.

The V and J genes are TRBV12-2 and TRBJ1-1; the table's D call, TRBD1, has no DNA check behind it. TRBV12-2 is deemed a pseudogene. CDR3 length: 14 amino acids. The CDR3 bases are TGTGCAAGTCGCTTTGACAGGGGTAACACTGAAGCTTTCTTT. Translating it yields CASRFDRGNTEAFF.

The J gene is TRBJ2-1, the V gene TRBV7-9; 9 bases fit TRBD1. This CDR3 has 15 residues. CDR1 and CDR2 from the germline V gene are SEHNR and FQNEAQ (reference sequence). V gave up 5 bases and J gave up 4 bases; unmatched junction bases: 6. The CDR3 region has the DNA TGTGCCAGCAGCCCGCGGGGACAGGGTTACAATGAGCAGTTCTTC. It codes for CASSPRGQGYNEQFF. Full variable domain (outside the CDR3, taken from reference TRBV7-9 and TRBJ2-1): DTGVSQNPRHKITKRGQNVTFRCDPISEHNRLYWYRQTLGQGPEFLTYFQNEAQLEKSRLLSDRFSAERPKGSFSTLEIQRTEQGDSAMYLCASSPRGQGYNEQFFGPGTRLTVL.

V and J are TRBV28 and TRBJ2-7; TRBD2 agrees at 15 bases. V shed 6 bases and J 5 bases; nucleotides not matched to a gene: 5. This CDR3 is 15 amino acids long. CDR1 and CDR2 from the germline V gene are MDHEN and SYDVKM. The DNA for the CDR3 is TGTGCCAGCAGAACCGGGACTAGCGGGAGGAACGAGCAGTACTTC. It encodes CASRTGTSGRNEQYF.

The chain recombines TRBV5-4 with TRBJ2-1; 8 bases line up with TRBD1. V gave up 2 bases and J gave up 9 bases; unmatched junction bases: 7. In germline, CDR1 is SGHNT, CDR2 YYREEE (reference sequence). The CDR3 is 14 residues long. CDR3 bases: TGTGCCAGCAGCTTCCCCGGGACAGGAAGTGAGCAGTTCTTC. Protein product: CASSFPGTGSEQFF.

V gene TRBV28 combines with J gene TRBJ2-2; possible D gene TRBD1, 6 bases. The germline CDR1 and CDR2 sequences are MDHEN and SYDVKM. V lost 2 bases to trimming and J lost 6 bases, with 10 bases between them. The CDR3 length is 14 residues. The CDR3 here is CASSLAQGPGELFF. CDR3 DNA: TGTGCCAGCAGTTTAGCACAGGGTCCCGGGGAGCTGTTTTTT.

A single count supports this clone. The gene calls are TRBV28 and TRBJ2-1; the match to TRBD2 covers 10 bases. CDR1 is MDHEN and CDR2 is SYDVKM in the germline V gene. This CDR3 region has 14 residues. Losses at the gene ends were 7 bases for V and 9 bases for J; bases not matched to a gene: 9. This CDR3 is CASTSRVAGGEQFF. CDR3 DNA: TGTGCCAGCACCTCCCGGGTAGCGGGAGGTGAGCAGTTCTTC.

This clone was picked up one time. The CDR3 here is CASSLSVLAEGRAQYF. As DNA, the CDR3 is TGCGCCAGCAGCTTGAGTGTACTAGCGGAGGGGAGGGCGCAGTATTTT. The chain uses TRBV5-1 and TRBJ2-3, with 8 bases identical to TRBD2. Germline V gene sequence: CDR1 SGHRS, CDR2 YFSETQ. The CDR3 runs to 16 residues. V lost 1 base, J lost 10 bases, and 14 bases stayed unmatched.